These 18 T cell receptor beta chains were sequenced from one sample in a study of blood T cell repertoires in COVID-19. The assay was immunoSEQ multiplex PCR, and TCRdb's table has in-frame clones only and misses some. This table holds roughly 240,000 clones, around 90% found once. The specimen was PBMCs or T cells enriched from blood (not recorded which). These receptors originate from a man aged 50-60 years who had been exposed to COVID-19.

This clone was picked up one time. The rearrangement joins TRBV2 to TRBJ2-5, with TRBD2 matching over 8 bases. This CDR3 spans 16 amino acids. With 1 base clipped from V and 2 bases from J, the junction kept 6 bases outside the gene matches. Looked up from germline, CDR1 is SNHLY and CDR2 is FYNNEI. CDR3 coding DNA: TGTGCCAGCAGTGAAGGAGCGGGGGACCTGCAAGAGACCCAGTACTTC. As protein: CASSEGAGDLQETQYF.

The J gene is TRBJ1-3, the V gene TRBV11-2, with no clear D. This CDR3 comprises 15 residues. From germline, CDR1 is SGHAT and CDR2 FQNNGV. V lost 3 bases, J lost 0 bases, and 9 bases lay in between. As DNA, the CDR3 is TGTGCCAGCAGCTTTCAGGACTACTCTGGAAACACCATATATTTT. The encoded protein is CASSFQDYSGNTIYF.

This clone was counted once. DNA of the CDR3: TGTGCCAGCAGCCAGACTAGCGCCAACAATGAGCAGTTCTTC. Its protein product is CASSQTSANNEQFF. This chain joins TRBV7-2 and TRBJ2-1; 8 bases are shared with TRBD2. The CDR3 has 14 residues. Germline values: CDR1 SGHTA, CDR2 FQGNSA. V dropped 5 bases and J dropped 5; count of bases not matched to a gene: 5.

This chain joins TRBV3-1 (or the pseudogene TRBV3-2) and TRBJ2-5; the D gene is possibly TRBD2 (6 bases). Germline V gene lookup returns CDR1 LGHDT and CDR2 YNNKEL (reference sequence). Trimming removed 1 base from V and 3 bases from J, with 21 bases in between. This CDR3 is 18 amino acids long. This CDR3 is CASSQGAPAGLLEETQYF. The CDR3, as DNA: TGTGCCAGCAGCCAAGGGGCCCCCGCGGGGCTTCTGGAAGAGACCCAGTACTTC.

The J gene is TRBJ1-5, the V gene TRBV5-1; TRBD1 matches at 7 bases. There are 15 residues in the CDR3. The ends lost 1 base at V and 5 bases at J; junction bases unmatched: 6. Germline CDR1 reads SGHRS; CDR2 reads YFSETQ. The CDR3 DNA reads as TGCGCCAGCAGCTTGACGACAGGGTACGATCAGCCCCAGCATTTT. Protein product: CASSLTTGYDQPQHF.

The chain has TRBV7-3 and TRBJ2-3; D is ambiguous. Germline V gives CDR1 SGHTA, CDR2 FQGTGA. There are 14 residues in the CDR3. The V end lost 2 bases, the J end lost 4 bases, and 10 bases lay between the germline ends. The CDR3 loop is CASSLLGSPDTQYF. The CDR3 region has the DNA TGTGCCAGCAGCTTATTGGGCTCCCCAGATACGCAGTATTTT.

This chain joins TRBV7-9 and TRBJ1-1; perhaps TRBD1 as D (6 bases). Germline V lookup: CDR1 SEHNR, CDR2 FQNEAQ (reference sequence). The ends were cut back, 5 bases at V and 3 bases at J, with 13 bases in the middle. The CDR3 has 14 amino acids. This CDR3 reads CASSNRDLHTEAFF. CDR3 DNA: TGTGCCAGCAGCAACAGGGATTTACACACTGAAGCTTTCTTT.

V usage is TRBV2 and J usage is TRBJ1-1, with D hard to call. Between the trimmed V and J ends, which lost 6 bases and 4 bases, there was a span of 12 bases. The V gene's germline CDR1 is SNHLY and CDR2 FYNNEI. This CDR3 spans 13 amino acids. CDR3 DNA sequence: TGTGCCAGCAGAGTCCAGGTGGGCACTGAAGCTTTCTTT. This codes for CASRVQVGTEAFF.

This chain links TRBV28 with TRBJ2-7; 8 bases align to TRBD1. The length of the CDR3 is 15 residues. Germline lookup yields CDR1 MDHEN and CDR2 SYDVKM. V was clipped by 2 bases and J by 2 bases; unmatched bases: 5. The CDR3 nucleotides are TGTGCCAGCAGTTTAGACAGGGGTGCTCCCTACGAGCAGTACGTC. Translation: CASSLDRGAPYEQYV.

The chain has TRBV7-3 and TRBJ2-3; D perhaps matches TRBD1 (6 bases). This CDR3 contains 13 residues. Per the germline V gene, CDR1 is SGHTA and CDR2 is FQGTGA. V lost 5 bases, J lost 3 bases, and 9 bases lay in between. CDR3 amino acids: CASSRQVTDTQYF. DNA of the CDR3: TGTGCCAGCAGCCGACAGGTTACAGATACGCAGTATTTT.

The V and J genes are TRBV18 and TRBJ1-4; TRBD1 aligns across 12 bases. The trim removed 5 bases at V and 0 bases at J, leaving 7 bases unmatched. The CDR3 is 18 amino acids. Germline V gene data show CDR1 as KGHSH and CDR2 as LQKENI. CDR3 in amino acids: CASSTGTGGEATNEKLFF. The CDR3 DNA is TGTGCCAGCTCAACCGGGACAGGGGGCGAAGCAACTAATGAAAAACTGTTTTTT. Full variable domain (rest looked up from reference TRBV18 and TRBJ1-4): NAGVMQNPRHLVRRRGQEARLRCSPMKGHSHVYWYRQLPEEGLKFMVYLQKENIIDESGMPKERFSAEFPKEGPSILRIQQVVRGDSAAYFCASSTGTGGEATNEKLFFGSGTQLSVL.

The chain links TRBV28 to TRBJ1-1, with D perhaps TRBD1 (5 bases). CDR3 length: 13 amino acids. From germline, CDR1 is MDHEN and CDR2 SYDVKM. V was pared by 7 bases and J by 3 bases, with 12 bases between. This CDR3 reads CASIYWGDTEAFF. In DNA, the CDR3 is TGTGCCAGCATCTACTGGGGGGACACTGAAGCTTTCTTT.

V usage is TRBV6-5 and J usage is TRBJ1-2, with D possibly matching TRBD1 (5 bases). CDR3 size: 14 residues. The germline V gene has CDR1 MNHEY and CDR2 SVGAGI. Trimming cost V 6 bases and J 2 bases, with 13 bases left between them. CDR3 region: CASRTRGGNYGYTF. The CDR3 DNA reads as TGTGCCAGCAGGACGCGGGGGGGAAACTATGGCTACACCTTC.

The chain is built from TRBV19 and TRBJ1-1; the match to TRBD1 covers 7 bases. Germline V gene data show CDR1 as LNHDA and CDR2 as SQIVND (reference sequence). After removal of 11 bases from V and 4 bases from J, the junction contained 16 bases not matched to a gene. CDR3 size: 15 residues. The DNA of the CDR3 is TGTGCCTGTCCGGGAATAGGGGGCGGATGCACTGAAGCTTTCTTT. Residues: CACPGIGGGCTEAFF.

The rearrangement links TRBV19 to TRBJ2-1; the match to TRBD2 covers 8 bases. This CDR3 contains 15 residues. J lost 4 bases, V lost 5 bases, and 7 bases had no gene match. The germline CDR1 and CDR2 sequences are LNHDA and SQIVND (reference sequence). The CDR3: CASSVVGGGYNEQFF. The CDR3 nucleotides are TGTGCCAGTAGTGTAGTGGGCGGGGGGTACAATGAGCAGTTCTTC.

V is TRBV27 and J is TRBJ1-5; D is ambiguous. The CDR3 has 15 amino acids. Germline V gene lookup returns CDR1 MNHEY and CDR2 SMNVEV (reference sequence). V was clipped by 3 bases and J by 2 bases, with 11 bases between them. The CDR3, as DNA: TGTGCCAGCAGTTTTTTGGGAGAGGGCAATCAGCCCCAGCATTTT. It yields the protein CASSFLGEGNQPQHF.

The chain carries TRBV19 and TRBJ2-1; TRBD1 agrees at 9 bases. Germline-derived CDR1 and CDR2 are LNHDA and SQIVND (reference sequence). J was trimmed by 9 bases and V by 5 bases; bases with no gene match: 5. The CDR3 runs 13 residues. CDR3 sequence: CASSPGTGPEQFF. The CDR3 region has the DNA TGTGCCAGTAGTCCAGGGACAGGGCCTGAGCAGTTCTTC.

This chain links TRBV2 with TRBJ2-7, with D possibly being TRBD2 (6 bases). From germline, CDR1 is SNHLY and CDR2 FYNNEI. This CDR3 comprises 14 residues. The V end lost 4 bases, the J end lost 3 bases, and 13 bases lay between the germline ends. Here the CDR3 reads CASSGAGQYYEQYV. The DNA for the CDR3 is TGTGCCAGCAGTGGGGCGGGGCAATACTACGAGCAGTACGTC.